This T cell receptor beta chain was sequenced during a study of cytotoxic CD8 clonotypes in ibrutinib-treated CLL. Germline V gene sequence: CDR1 KGHSH, CDR2 LQKENI. The junction had 7 bases not matched to a gene; V was cut back by 3 bases and J by 15 bases. The CDR3 runs to 12 residues. Profiled with immunoSEQ multiplex PCR; TCRdb holds only in-frame clones, not every one. The repertoire holds about 200,000 clones, with approximately 68% as singletons. The source of this sequence is a human donor with chronic lymphocytic leukemia. The V call is TRBV18, the J call TRBJ1-4, with TRBD1 matching over 7 bases. The sample here was PBMCs, taken after 24 months of ibrutinib treatment. CDR3 nucleotides: TGTGCCAGCTCACCCGGGACAGATTGGATGTTTTTT. It encodes CASSPGTDWMFF. Together with reference TRBV18 and TRBJ1-4, the CDR3 gives the full variable domain: NAGVMQNPRHLVRRRGQEARLRCSPMKGHSHVYWYRQLPEEGLKFMVYLQKENIIDESGMPKERFSAEFPKEGPSILRIQQVVRGDSAAYFCASSPGTDWMFFGSGTQLSVL.